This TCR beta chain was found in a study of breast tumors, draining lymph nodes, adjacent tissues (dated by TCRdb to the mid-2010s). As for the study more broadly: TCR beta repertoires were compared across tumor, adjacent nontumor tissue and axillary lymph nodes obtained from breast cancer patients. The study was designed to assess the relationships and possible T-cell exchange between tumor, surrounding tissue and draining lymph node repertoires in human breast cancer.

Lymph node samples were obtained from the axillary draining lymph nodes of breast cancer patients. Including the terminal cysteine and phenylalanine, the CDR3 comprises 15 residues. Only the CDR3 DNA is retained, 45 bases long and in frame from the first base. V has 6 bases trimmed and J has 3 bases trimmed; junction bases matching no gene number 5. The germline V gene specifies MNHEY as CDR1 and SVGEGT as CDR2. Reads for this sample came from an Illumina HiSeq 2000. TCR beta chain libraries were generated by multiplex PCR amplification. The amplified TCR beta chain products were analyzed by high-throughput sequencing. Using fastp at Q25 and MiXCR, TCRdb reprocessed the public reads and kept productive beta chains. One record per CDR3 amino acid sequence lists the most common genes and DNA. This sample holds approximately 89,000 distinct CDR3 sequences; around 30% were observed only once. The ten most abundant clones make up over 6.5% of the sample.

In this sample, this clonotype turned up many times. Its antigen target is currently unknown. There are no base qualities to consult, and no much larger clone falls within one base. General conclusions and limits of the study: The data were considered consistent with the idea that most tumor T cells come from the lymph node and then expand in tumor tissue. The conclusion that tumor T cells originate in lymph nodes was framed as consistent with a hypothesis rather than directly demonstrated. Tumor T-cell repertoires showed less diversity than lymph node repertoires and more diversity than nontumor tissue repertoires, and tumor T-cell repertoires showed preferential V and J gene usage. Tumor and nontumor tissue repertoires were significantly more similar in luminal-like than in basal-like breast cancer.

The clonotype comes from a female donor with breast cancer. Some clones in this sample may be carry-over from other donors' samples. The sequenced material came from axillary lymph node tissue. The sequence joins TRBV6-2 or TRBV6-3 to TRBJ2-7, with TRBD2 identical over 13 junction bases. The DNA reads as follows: TGTGCCAGCAGACCCGGGACTAGCGGGAACTACGAGCAGTACTTC. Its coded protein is CASRPGTSGNYEQYF.